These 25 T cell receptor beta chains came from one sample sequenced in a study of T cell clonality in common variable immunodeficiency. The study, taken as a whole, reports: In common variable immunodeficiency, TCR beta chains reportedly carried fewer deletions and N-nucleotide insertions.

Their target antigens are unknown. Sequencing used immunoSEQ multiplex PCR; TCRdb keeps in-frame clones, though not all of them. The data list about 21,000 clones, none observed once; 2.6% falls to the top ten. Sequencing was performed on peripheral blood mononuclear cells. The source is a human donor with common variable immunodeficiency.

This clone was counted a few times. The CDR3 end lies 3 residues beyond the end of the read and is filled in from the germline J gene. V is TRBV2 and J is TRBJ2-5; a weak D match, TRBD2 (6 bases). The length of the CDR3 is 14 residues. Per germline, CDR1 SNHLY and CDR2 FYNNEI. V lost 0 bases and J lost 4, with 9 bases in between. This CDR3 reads CASSEALLAETQYF. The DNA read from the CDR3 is TGTGCCAGCAGTGAAGCGCTACTAGCAGAGACC.

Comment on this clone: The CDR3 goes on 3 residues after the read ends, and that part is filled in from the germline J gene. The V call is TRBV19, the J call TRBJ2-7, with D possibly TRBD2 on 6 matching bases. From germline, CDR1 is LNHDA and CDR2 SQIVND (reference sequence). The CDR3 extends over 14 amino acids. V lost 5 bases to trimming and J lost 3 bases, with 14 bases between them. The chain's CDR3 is CASSAGNTLYEQYF. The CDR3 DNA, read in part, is TGTGCCAGTAGTGCGGGAAACACCCTCTACGAG.

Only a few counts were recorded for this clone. The covered CDR3 bases are TGTGCCAGTGGGGGACAGGGCGGTTATGAAAAA. Residues: CASGGQGGYEK. The whole CDR3 reads CASGGQGGYEKLFF. The chain couples TRBV19 to TRBJ1-4, with 9 bases lining up with TRBD1. The read gets to within 3 residues of the CDR3 end, and the germline J gene fills in the rest. CDR1 LNHDA and CDR2 SQIVND come from the germline V gene (reference sequence). CDR3 size: 14 residues. J lost 6 bases, V lost 8 bases, and 7 bases had no gene match. The entire variable domain, with the rest obtained from reference TRBV19 and TRBJ1-4, is as follows: DGGITQSPKYLFRKEGQNVTLSCEQNLNHDAMYWYRQDPGQGLRLIYYSQIVNDFQKGDIAEGYSVSREKKESFPLTVTSAQKNPTAFYLCASGGQGGYEKLFFGSGTQLSVL.

The covered CDR3 bases are TGTGCCAGCAGCTTAGAGGGTCCCCACGAG. Translated, it gives CASSLEGPHE. From start to end, the CDR3 is CASSLEGPHEQYF. The chain uses TRBV7-9 and TRBJ2-7; no clear D. The CDR3 end is not reached by the read, which stops 3 residues before it; the germline J gene fills it in. This CDR3 region has 13 residues. CDR1 is SEHNR, CDR2 FQNEAQ, per germline (reference sequence). The V gene lost 1 base and the J gene lost 5 bases, with 9 bases spanning the gap.

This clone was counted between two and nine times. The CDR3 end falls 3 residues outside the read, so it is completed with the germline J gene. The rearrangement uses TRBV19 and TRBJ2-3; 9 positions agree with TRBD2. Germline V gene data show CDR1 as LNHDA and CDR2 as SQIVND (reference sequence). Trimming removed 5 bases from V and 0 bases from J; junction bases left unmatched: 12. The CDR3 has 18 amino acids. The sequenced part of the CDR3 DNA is TGTGCCAGTAGTTTGAACGCGGGGGGGGCGGATAGCACAGATACG. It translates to CASSLNAGGADSTDT. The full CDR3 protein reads CASSLNAGGADSTDTQYF.

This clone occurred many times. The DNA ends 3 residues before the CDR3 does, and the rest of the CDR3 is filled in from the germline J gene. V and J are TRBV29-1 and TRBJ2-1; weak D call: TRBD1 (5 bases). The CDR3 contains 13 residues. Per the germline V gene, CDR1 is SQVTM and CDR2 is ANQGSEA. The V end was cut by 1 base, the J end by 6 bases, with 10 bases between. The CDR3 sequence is CSVEVRVGNEQFF. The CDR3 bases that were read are TGCAGCGTTGAAGTCAGGGTTGGCAATGAG.

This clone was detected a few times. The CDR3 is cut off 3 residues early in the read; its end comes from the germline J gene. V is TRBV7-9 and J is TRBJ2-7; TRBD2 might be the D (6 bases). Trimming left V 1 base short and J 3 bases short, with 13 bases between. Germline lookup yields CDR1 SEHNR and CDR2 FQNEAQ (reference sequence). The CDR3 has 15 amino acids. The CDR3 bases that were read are TGTGCCAGCAGCTTAGTAGTGGGGGGAAACTACGAG. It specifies CASSLVVGGNYE. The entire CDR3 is CASSLVVGGNYEQYF. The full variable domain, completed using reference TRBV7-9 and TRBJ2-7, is DTGVSQNPRHKITKRGQNVTFRCDPISEHNRLYWYRQTLGQGPEFLTYFQNEAQLEKSRLLSDRFSAERPKGSFSTLEIQRTEQGDSAMYLCASSLVVGGNYEQYFGPGTRLTVT.

CDR3 region: CASSSSGGWQETQYF. The part of the CDR3 DNA that was read is TGTGCCAGCAGCTCCAGCGGGGGGTGGCAAGAGACC. The V and J genes are TRBV7-9 and TRBJ2-5; 9 nucleotides align to TRBD2. The CDR3 end lies 3 residues beyond the end of the read and is filled in from the germline J gene. Trimming cost V 4 bases and J 2 bases; bases outside gene matches: 5. CDR3 length equals 15 residues. Looked up from germline, CDR1 is SEHNR and CDR2 is FQNEAQ (reference sequence).

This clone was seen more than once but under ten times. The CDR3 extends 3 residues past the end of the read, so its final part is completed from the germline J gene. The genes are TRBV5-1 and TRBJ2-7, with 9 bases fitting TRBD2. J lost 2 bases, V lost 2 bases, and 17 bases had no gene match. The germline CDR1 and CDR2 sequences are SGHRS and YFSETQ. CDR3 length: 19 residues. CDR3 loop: CASSLPTQVAGGSPYEQYF. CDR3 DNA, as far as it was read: TGCGCCAGCAGCTTACCCACTCAGGTGGCGGGAGGGTCCCCCTACGAG.

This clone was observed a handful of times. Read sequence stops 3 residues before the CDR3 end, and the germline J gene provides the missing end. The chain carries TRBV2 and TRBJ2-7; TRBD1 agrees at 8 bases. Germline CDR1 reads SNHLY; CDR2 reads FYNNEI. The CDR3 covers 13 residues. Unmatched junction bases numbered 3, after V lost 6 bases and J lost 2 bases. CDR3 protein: CASRSQGAYEQYF. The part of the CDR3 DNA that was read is TGTGCCAGCAGGTCACAGGGGGCCTACGAG.

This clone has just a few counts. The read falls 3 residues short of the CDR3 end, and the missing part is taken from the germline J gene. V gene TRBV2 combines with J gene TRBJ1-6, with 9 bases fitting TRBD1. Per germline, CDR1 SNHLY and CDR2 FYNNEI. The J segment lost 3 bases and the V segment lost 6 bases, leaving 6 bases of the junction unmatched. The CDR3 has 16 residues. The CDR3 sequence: CASRGTGNIYNSPLHF. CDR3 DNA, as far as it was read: TGTGCCAGCAGAGGGACAGGGAATATCTATAATTCACCC.

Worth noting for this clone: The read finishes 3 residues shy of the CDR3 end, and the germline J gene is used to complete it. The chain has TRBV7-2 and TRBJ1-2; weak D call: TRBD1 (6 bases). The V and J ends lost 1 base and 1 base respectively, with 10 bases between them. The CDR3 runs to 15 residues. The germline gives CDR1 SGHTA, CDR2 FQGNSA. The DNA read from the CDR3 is TGTGCCAGCAGCTTAGGGGGGCAGATTAACTATGGC. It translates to CASSLGGQINYG. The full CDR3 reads CASSLGGQINYGYTF. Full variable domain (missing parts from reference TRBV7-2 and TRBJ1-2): GAGVSQSPSNKVTEKGKDVELRCDPISGHTALYWYRQSLGQGLEFLIYFQGNSAPDKSGLPSDRFSAERTGGSVSTLTIQRTQQEDSAVYLCASSLGGQINYGYTFGSGTRLTVV.

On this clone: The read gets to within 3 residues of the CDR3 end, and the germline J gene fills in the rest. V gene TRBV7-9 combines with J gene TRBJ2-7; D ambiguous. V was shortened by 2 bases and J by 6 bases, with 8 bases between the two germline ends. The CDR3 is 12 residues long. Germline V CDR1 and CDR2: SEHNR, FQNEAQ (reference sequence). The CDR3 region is CASSLTQGEQYF. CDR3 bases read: TGTGCCAGCAGCTTAACCCAAGGCGAG.

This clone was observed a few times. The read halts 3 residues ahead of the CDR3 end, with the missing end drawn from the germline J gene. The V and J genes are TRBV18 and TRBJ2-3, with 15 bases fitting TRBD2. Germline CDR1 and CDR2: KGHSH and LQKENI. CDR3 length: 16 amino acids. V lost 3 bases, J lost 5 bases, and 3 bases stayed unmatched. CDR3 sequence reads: CASSPGLAGGQDTQYF. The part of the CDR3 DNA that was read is TGTGCCAGCTCACCGGGACTAGCGGGAGGCCAAGATACG.

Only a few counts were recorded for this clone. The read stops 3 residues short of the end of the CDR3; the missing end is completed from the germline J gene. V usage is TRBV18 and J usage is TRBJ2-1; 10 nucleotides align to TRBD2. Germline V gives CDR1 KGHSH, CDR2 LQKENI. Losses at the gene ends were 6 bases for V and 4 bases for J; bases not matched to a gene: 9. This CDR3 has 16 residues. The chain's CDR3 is CASSPRTSGGYNEQFF. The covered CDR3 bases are TGTGCCAGCTCCCCTCGGACTAGCGGAGGGTACAATGAG.

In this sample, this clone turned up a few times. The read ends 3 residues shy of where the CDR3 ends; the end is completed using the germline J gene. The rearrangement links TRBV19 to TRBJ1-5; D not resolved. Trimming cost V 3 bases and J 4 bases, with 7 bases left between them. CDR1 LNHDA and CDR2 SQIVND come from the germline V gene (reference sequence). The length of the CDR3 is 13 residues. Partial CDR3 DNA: TGTGCCAGTAGTATCAGAGGTAATCAGCCC. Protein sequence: CASSIRGNQP. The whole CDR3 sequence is CASSIRGNQPQHF.

CDR3 protein: CASSLRQGATEAFF. The sequenced CDR3 bases are TGTGCCAGTAGTCTCAGACAAGGGGCCACTGAA. V gene TRBV19 combines with J gene TRBJ1-1; D may be TRBD1 (5 bases). The observed sequence ends 3 residues before the CDR3 terminus, with the missing tail filled in from the germline J gene. Germline CDR1 LNHDA, CDR2 SQIVND (reference sequence). V was clipped by 5 bases and J by 4 bases, with 14 bases between them. CDR3 size: 14 residues.

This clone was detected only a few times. CDR3 protein: CASRTPGTGGQPQHF. The sequenced CDR3 bases are TGTGCCAGCAGGACCCCCGGGACAGGGGGTCAGCCC. The rearrangement uses TRBV6-2 or TRBV6-3 and TRBJ1-5, with 11 nucleotides matching TRBD1. The read stops 3 residues short of the end of the CDR3; the missing end is completed from the germline J gene. The CDR3 sequence is 15 residues long. Germline V gene lookup returns CDR1 MNHEY and CDR2 SVGEGT. V trimming: 6 bases; J trimming: 6 bases; junction bases outside the gene matches: 7.

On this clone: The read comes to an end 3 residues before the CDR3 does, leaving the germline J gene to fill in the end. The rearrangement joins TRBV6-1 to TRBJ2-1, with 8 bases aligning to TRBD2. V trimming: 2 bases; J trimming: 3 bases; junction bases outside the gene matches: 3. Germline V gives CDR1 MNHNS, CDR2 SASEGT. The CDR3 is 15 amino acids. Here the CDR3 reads CASSERSGGYNEQFF. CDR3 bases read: TGTGCCAGCAGTGAAAGGAGCGGGGGCTACAATGAG.

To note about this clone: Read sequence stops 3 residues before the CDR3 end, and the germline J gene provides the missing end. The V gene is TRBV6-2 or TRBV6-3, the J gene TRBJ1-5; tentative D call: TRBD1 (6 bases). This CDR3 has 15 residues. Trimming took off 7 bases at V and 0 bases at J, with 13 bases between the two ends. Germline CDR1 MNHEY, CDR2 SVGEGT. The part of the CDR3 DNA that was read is TGTGCCAGCACCTTAGGGGGTTATAGCAATCAGCCC. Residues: CASTLGGYSNQP. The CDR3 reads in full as CASTLGGYSNQPQHF.

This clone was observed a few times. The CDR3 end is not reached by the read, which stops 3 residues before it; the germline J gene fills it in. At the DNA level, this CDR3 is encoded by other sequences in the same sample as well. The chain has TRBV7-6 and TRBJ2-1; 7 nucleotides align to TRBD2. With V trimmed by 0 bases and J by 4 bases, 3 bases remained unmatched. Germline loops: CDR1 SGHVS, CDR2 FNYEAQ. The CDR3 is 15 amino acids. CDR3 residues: CASSLAGGLYNEQFF. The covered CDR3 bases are TGTGCCAGCAGCTTAGCGGGGGGGTTATACAATGAG.

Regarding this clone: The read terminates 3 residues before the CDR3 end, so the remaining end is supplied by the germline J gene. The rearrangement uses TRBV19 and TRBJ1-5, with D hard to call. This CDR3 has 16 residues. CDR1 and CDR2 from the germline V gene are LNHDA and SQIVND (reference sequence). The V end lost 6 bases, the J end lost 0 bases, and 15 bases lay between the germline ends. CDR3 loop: CASREGRPNSNQPQHF. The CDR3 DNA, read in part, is TGTGCCAGTAGGGAGGGTCGTCCAAATAGCAATCAGCCC.

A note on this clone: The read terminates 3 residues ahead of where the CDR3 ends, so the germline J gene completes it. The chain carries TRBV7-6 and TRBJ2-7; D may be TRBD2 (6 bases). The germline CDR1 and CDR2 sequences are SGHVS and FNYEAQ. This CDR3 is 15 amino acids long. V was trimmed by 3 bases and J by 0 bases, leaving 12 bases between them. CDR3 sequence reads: CASSLGPGLSYEQYF. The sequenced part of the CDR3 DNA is TGTGCCAGCAGCTTGGGCCCGGGACTCTCCTACGAG.

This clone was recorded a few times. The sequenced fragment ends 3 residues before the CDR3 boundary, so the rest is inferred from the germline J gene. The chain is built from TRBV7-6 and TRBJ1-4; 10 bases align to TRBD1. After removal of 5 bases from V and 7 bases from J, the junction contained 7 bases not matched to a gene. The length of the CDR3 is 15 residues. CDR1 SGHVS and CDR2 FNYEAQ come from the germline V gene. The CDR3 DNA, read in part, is TGTGCCAGCAGCAGAGACAGGGGGCGCGGTGAAAAA. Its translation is CASSRDRGRGEK. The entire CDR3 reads CASSRDRGRGEKLFF.

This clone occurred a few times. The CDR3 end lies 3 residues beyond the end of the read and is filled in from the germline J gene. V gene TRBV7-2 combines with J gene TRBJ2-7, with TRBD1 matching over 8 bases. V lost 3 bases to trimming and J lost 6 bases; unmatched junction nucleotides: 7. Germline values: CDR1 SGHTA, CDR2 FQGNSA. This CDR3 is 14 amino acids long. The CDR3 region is CASSFAGGRSEQYF. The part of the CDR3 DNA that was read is TGTGCCAGCAGCTTTGCAGGGGGCAGGTCCGAG.